This is a list of T cell receptor beta chains from one sample in a study of blood T cell repertoires in COVID-19. The method was immunoSEQ multiplex PCR; TCRdb's version includes in-frame clones alone and lacks a portion of them. The sample includes some 390,000 clones, around 87% of them seen just once. The sample consisted of peripheral blood. The receptors come from a woman in her sixties with COVID-19, enrolled during active disease. Both conserved end residues are trimmed from each CDR3. Each record gives: J gene, V gene, CDR3 protein.

TRBJ2-5,TRBV5-4,ASSPHGGGNRETQY
TRBJ2-3,TRBV19,ASSPPRFAGVEDTQY
TRBJ2-7,TRBV29-1,SVLPGQGVYEQY
TRBJ2-7,TRBV7-9,ASSPLSYEQY
TRBJ1-2,TRBV19,ASSLGNYGYT
TRBJ1-6,TRBV11-2,ASSWTEAPLH
TRBJ2-1,TRBV28,ASKPTSGGAWEQF
TRBJ2-7,TRBV19,ASSMKEAYEQY
TRBJ2-5,TRBV3-1/TRBV3-2,ASSQVASDRHQETQY
TRBJ2-7,TRBV6-5,ASGAYPTYEQY
TRBJ1-2,TRBV19,ASSTTTGWNYGYT
TRBJ1-6,TRBV9,ASSSSQSSYNSPLH
TRBJ2-1,TRBV19,ASSLGGSTHNEQF
TRBJ1-4,TRBV9,ASSPGLWDNNEKLF
TRBJ2-1,TRBV10-2,ASTGQGHEQF
TRBJ2-6,TRBV5-1,ASSLGQGHSGANVLT
TRBJ2-7,TRBV19,ASSIAGQGAYEQY
TRBJ1-4,TRBV12-3/TRBV12-4,ASSLANRLF
TRBJ1-6,TRBV5-4,AIRDRSGPSSYNSPLH
TRBJ1-6,TRBV6-4,ASSHLRDRDNSPLH
TRBJ2-7,TRBV27,ASSSPWGDL
TRBJ1-1,TRBV5-6,ASSPQWNTEAF
TRBJ2-7,TRBV18,ASSPLDSYEQY
TRBJ2-1,TRBV2,ASSERSGGINEQF
TRBJ2-1,TRBV28,ASSPATGQF
TRBJ2-7,TRBV6-1,ASSEVLGGSWD
TRBJ1-1,TRBV2,ASSLPDSAF
TRBJ2-1,TRBV18,ASSLQGSWNEQF
TRBJ1-2,TRBV20-1,SARPYYGYT
TRBJ1-1,TRBV5-5,ASSSRTGVTEAF
TRBJ1-5,TRBV30,AWSEPDRFNQPQH
TRBJ1-1,TRBV16,ASSPARGLTEAF
TRBJ2-5,TRBV2,ASSGLAGWETQY
TRBJ1-1,TRBV28,ASSLLQGEAF
TRBJ1-2,TRBV3-1/TRBV3-2,ASSIPTTGPNGYT
TRBJ1-2,TRBV19,AEKLRGNYGYT
TRBJ1-3,TRBV5-8,ASSPMGSSGNTIY
TRBJ2-7,TRBV3-1/TRBV3-2,ASSRRLDRGRHEQY